Included here is one T cell receptor beta chain sequence, with context. No antigen is known for it. PCR or immunohistochemistry showed mismatch repair deficiency in every enrolled patient. The sample is drawn from a study of PD-1 blockade in mismatch repair-deficient tumors. Background on the study: Enrolled about 2013-2016, patients had progressing, pretreated mismatch repair-deficient cancers of 12 to 13 types. Study-level results: Tumor-resident clones, often absent from pretreatment blood, expanded after pembrolizumab and then contracted.

The V and J ends lost 6 bases and 3 bases respectively, with 11 bases between them. The CDR3 is 14 amino acids. Per germline, CDR1 LNHDA and CDR2 SQIVND (reference sequence). TCRdb's copy holds only in-frame clones and misses some; the assay was immunoSEQ multiplex PCR. This sample has 77,000 or so clones, with 80% to 90% found just once. The sample in question was peripheral blood, obtained 44 weeks after starting pembrolizumab. The chain links TRBV19 to TRBJ2-2; D might be TRBD2 (6 bases). The TCR comes from an adult with mismatch repair-deficient cancer. CDR3: CASSGRGDTGELFF. The DNA for the CDR3 is TGTGCCAGTAGCGGGAGAGGGGACACCGGGGAGCTGTTTTTT. The full variable domain, its missing parts supplied by reference TRBV19 and TRBJ2-2, is DGGITQSPKYLFRKEGQNVTLSCEQNLNHDAMYWYRQDPGQGLRLIYYSQIVNDFQKGDIAEGYSVSREKKESFPLTVTSAQKNPTAFYLCASSGRGDTGELFFGEGSRLTVL.